This TCR beta chain appears in the sequencing data of a study of regulatory T cells in long-lasting Graves disease. Construction of the TCR beta libraries employed iRepertoire HTBI primers in conjunction with Arm-PCR of CDR3 regions. TCRdb reprocessed the multiplex PCR reads with MiXCR, giving one entry per CDR3 protein. The table shows around 250,000 distinct CDR3 sequences, with about 17% occurring only once. In its sample, this clonotype was seen many times. Germline CDR1 is SGHTA and CDR2 is FQGNSA. The germline V and J ends were trimmed by 1 base and 1 base, with 7 bases remaining between them. The CDR3 totals 14 residues. Time point denoted: newly diagnosed GD, antithyroid drugs for less than 3 months. The TCR library was made from RNA extracted from PBMCs. Another study also made use of these data, one on T cells in Graves' hyperthyroidism and ophthalmopathy.

The gene calls are TRBV7-2 and TRBJ2-5, with unresolved D. This receptor was taken from a woman in her 30s with Graves disease. The specimen comprised peripheral blood mononuclear cells (PBMCs), sampled at new diagnosis, from a patient treated with antithyroid drugs. The CDR3 nucleotides are TGTGCCAGCAGCTTAGGACTGATCCAAGAGACCCAGTACTTC. Translated: CASSLGLIQETQYF.